The T cell receptor (beta chain) under discussion was sequenced for a study of blood T cell repertoires in COVID-19. Per the study methods: Cell counts per sample came from amplifying reference gene primers. Using immunoSEQ multiplex PCR, the repertoire was profiled, and TCRdb retains in-frame clones only, with some absent. That table is the source of V, J and clone size, and D and trimming were worked out from the DNA. The sample records fewer than 250,000 clones, around 83% being singletons. This TCR was recovered from a man in his fifties or sixties with active or convalescent COVID-19. The specimen sequenced was peripheral blood.

Here the CDR3 reads CASSQAGTSRETQYF. Written as DNA, the CDR3 is TGCGCCAGCAGCCAGGCCGGGACATCGAGGGAGACCCAGTACTTC. The chain carries TRBV4-1 and TRBJ2-5; a weak D match, TRBD1 (6 bases). The CDR3 loop spans 15 amino acids. Germline CDR1 MGHRA, CDR2 YSYEKL. V was cut by 3 bases and J by 5 bases, with 16 bases left in between.